This T cell receptor beta chain is drawn from a study of blood T cells in healthy people across ages. A second PCR, run for roughly 7 to 12 cycles, used a sample-barcoded 5' primer plus a J-beta primer mix. Each single sample gave us at least 3 million CDR3-containing paired-end reads. TCRdb ran MiXCR on the 5' RACE reads and lists one entry per CDR3 protein. The data hold fewer than 750,000 distinct CDR3 sequences, with approximately 52% observed a single time. The table lists this clonotype with many counts. Researchers collected around 11 milliliters of peripheral blood from every single donor. The amount of total RNA extracted per sample was at least 6 micrograms. The CDR3 consists of 14 residues. Germline lookup yields CDR1 PRHDT and CDR2 FYEKMQ (reference sequence). Trimming at V came to 5 bases and at J to 6 bases, leaving 7 bases not matched to a gene.

The chain joins TRBV13 to TRBJ2-3, with 8 bases that match TRBD2. The sequence was obtained from a woman older than 75 in good health. Material: blood. The CDR3 here is CASSRGLVTDTQYF. The CDR3 nucleotides are TGTGCCAGCAGCCGGGGACTAGTTACGGATACGCAGTATTTT.